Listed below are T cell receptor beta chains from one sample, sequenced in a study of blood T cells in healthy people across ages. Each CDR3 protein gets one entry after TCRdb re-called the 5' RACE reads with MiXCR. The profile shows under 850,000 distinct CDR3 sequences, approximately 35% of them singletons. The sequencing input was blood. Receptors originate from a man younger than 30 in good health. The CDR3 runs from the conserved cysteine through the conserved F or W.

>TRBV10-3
CAISEWGTGGETQYF
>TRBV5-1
CASSPSDWVSNQPQHF
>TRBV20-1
CSARQGAPTEAFF
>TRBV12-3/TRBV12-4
CASSLSTGGSGDTQYF
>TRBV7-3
CASSLLGFSNEQFF
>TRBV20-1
CSAYRPTGNEQYF
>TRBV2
CASLVIFGELFF
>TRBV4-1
CASSQEAGGRNQPQHF
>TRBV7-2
CASRSGERWNTEAFF
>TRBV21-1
CASNSTGEDQPQHF
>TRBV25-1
CASSGTERETFGYGYTF
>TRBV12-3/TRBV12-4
CASRLSGSYNEQFF
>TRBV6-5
CASSYLQRSHSGANVLTF
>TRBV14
CVGRSNSNQPQHF
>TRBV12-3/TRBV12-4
CASLRLGSFQETQYF
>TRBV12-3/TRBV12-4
CASSLHQGAAGELFF
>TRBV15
CATSPEGDSYGYTF
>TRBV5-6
CASSTGLAGAPYEQYF
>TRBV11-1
CASSVRSTGLGLGAKNIQYF
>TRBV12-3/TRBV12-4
CASSLRGQGAQPQHF
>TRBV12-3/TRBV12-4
CASSALQGLRYEQYF
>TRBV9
CASSVGVAGPQETQYF
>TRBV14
CASRQTGNYGYTF
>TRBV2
CASSDGWRNSPLHF
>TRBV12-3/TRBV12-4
CASSTRTTAAELFF
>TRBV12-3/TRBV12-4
CASSSDRGPFSEAFF
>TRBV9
CASSPDQGIAFF
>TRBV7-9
CASSLIGQPLRNEQYF
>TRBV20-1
CSAGGNTEAFF
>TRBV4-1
CASSQSPSWGLATKETQYF
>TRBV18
CASSPLQGFVGETQFF
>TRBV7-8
CASSFWGLSGENIQYF
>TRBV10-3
CASGTSGATDTQYF
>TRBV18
CASSPGVEETQYF
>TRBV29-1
CSVDRLAGETRESQYF
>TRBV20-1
CSARQTYGYTF
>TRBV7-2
CASSLSGTSFNEQFF
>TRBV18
CASSSGRSLEAFF
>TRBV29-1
CSAVREEYGYTF
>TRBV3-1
CASSQDAVAGADTQYF
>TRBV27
CASSVVGARGYTF
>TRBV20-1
CSARDDYSGGYNEQFF
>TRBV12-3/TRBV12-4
CASRPGTGEEKLFF
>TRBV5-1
CASSLEASGGYEQYF
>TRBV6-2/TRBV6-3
CASSPTGKQPQHF
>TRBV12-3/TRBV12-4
CASSLGQTDTQYF
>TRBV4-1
CASSAPGHPSNQPQHF
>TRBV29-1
CSVPEDRGRGYTF
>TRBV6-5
CASMPLAHSTYKEQFF
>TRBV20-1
CSARGRGRFNSPLHF
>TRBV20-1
CSTGGMNTEAFF
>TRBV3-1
CASSQAPGTNNEQFF
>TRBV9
CASSASLGPPHYEQYF
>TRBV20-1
CSARTPSAGAYNEQFF